One and the same sample provided the 30 T cell receptor beta chains below, sequenced in a study of graft-versus-host responses after intestinal transplantation. The data were produced by immunoSEQ multiplex PCR, yet TCRdb's version contains in-frame clones alone and is incomplete. The sample consists of fewer than 45,000 clones, 91% of them appearing once. This specimen was PBMCs, taken approximately 310 days after intestinal transplant. Receptor source: a human patient who received an intestinal transplant, so some T cells may come from the graft donor.

The J gene is TRBJ2-5, the V gene TRBV6-5; perhaps TRBD1 as D (5 bases). The CDR3 sequence is 14 residues long. CDR1 MNHEY and CDR2 SVGAGI come from the germline V gene. Trimming stripped 5 bases from V and 7 bases from J, with 17 bases between. The CDR3 nucleotides are TGTGCCAGCAGTCGATTAGGGGAAGGTTGGACCCAGTACTTC. Translated, it gives CASSRLGEGWTQYF.

This clone was counted a single time. J is TRBJ2-5 and V is TRBV10-3, with D unresolved. The end of the DNA is better explained by TRBJ2-7, so the J call may be wrong. CDR3 length: 15 amino acids. The germline gives CDR1 ENHRY, CDR2 SYGVKD. Here the CDR3 DNA reads TGTGCCATCCATGAGGTAAGGCGGCCTTCCTACGAGCAGTACTTC. Translating gives CAIHEVRRPSYEQYF.

This chain uses TRBV5-1 with TRBJ1-3; no definite D call. From germline, CDR1 is SGHRS and CDR2 YFSETQ. The CDR3 has 17 amino acids. V was trimmed by 0 bases and J by 0 bases, leaving 13 bases between them. CDR3 in amino acids: CASSLELVRPSGNTIYF. For the CDR3, the DNA is TGCGCCAGCAGCTTGGAATTGGTGAGACCCTCTGGAAACACCATATATTTT.

Remarks on this clone: Other DNA sequences in this specimen translate into the identical CDR3. V is TRBV29-1 and J is TRBJ2-3, with 11 bases aligning to TRBD2. Per germline, CDR1 SQVTM and CDR2 ANQGSEA. Unmatched junction bases numbered 7, after V lost 4 bases and J lost 4 bases. The CDR3 consists of 15 residues. The CDR3 DNA is TGCAGCGTTGGGGCTAGCGGGGGGAGGGCAGATACGCAGTATTTT. Translation gives CSVGASGGRADTQYF.

This chain joins TRBV18 and TRBJ1-6, with D perhaps TRBD1 (6 bases). Germline V CDR1 and CDR2: KGHSH, LQKENI. The CDR3 contains 18 residues. Trimming left V 2 bases short and J 0 bases short, with 14 bases between. This chain's CDR3 is CASSPGLGASSYNSPLHF. The CDR3 DNA is TGTGCCAGCTCACCAGGGCTGGGGGCAAGCTCCTATAATTCACCCCTCCACTTT.

Regarding this clone: The same CDR3 arises from other DNA sequences in this sample as well. This rearrangement joins TRBV5-1 to TRBJ2-5; 10 nucleotides match TRBD1. Germline-derived CDR1 and CDR2 are SGHRS and YFSETQ. CDR3 size: 15 residues. V was clipped by 0 bases and J by 5 bases; unmatched bases: 4. CDR3 coding DNA: TGCGCCAGCAGCTTGGGGGACAGGGGTGGGGAGACCCAGTACTTC. The encoded protein is CASSLGDRGGETQYF. Variable domain in full (rest from reference TRBV5-1 and TRBJ2-5): KAGVTQTPRYLIKTRGQQVTLSCSPISGHRSVSWYQQTPGQGLQFLFEYFSETQRNKGNFPGRFSGRQFSNSRSEMNVSTLELGDSALYLCASSLGDRGGETQYFGPGTRLLVL.

The rearrangement links TRBV28 to TRBJ1-5; no clear D. Trimming pared 0 bases from V and 5 bases from J, leaving 5 bases between. Germline lookup yields CDR1 MDHEN and CDR2 SYDVKM. The CDR3 has 13 residues. The CDR3 nucleotides are TGTGCCAGCAGTTTATGGGCAGATCAGCCCCAGCATTTT. Amino acids: CASSLWADQPQHF.

The CDR3 sequence: CASSRQGARSYEQYF. The DNA for the CDR3 is TGTGCCAGCAGCAGACAGGGCGCCAGATCCTACGAGCAGTACTTC. The V gene is TRBV13, the J gene TRBJ2-7; TRBD1 aligns across 7 bases. Germline V gives CDR1 PRHDT, CDR2 FYEKMQ (reference sequence). Trimming at V came to 5 bases and at J to 1 base, leaving 8 bases not matched to a gene. The CDR3 is made up of 15 amino acids. The full variable domain, its missing parts supplied by reference TRBV13 and TRBJ2-7, is AAGVIQSPRHLIKEKRETATLKCYPIPRHDTVYWYQQGPGQDPQFLISFYEKMQSDKGSIPDRFSAQQFSDYHSELNMSSLELGDSALYFCASSRQGARSYEQYFGPGTRLTVT.

This rearrangement joins TRBV2 to TRBJ1-5, with TRBD1 as a possible D gene (5 bases). The CDR3 runs to 12 residues. Germline CDR1 SNHLY, CDR2 FYNNEI. Trimming stripped 8 bases from V and 2 bases from J, with 7 bases between. For the CDR3, the DNA is TGTGCCAGCGGCAGGGGCAATCAGCCCCAGCATTTT. Translated, it gives CASGRGNQPQHF.

The V call is TRBV5-3, the J call TRBJ2-3, with 12 bases that match TRBD2. TRBV5-3 is reported as an ORF; its role is uncertain. The CDR3 has 18 residues. Trimming at V came to 1 base and at J to 0 bases, leaving 6 bases not matched to a gene. CDR3 region: CARSLPSGGAPSTDTQYF. The CDR3 DNA is TGTGCCAGAAGCTTGCCTAGCGGGGGGGCCCCTAGCACAGATACGCAGTATTTT.

This chain uses TRBV5-6 with TRBJ1-6, with unresolved D. This CDR3 region has 17 residues. The germline CDR1 and CDR2 sequences are SGHDT and YYEEEE. V was shortened by 2 bases and J by 5 bases, with 17 bases between the two germline ends. CDR3 sequence (DNA): TGTGCCAGCAGCTTTATTTCGGGAGCTGGGGATAATTCACCCCTCCACTTT. It is translated as CASSFISGAGDNSPLHF.

V is TRBV21-1 and J is TRBJ2-1; TRBD2 reflects the table's D call only, with no check against the DNA. TRBV21-1 is deemed a pseudogene. The CDR3 runs to 17 residues. The CDR3 is CASSKGAWEGQYNEQFF. The DNA for the CDR3 is TGTGCCAGCAGCAAAGGAGCGTGGGAGGGCCAGTACAATGAGCAGTTCTTC.

The genes are TRBV2 and TRBJ2-7, with TRBD1 matching 7 bases. The CDR3 totals 13 residues. The V gene's germline CDR1 is SNHLY and CDR2 FYNNEI. After removal of 5 bases from V and 3 bases from J, the junction contained 4 bases not matched to a gene. Here the CDR3 DNA reads TGTGCCAGCAGTCGACAGGGCCGCTACGAGCAGTACTTC. The encoded protein is CASSRQGRYEQYF.

This clone was seen more than once but under ten times. V gene TRBV6-5 combines with J gene TRBJ2-5; possibly TRBD2 for D (5 bases). The CDR3 length is 12 residues. Deletions cut 6 bases from V and 0 bases from J, with 5 bases between. The germline gives CDR1 MNHEY, CDR2 SVGAGI. DNA of the CDR3: TGTGCCAGCAGGGACTACCAAGAGACCCAGTACTTC. Translation gives CASRDYQETQYF.

The chain joins TRBV5-1 to TRBJ2-1; TRBD1 matches at 8 bases. There are 19 residues in the CDR3. Germline V gene data show CDR1 as SGHRS and CDR2 as YFSETQ. After removal of 3 bases from V and 2 bases from J, the junction contained 16 bases not matched to a gene. The CDR3: CASSWVPGTGHGPYNEQFF. The CDR3 nucleotides are TGCGCCAGCAGCTGGGTTCCCGGGACAGGTCACGGGCCCTACAATGAGCAGTTCTTC.

The V gene is TRBV2, the J gene TRBJ2-3, with D perhaps TRBD2 (6 bases). The CDR3 contains 16 residues. V was clipped by 4 bases and J by 3 bases, with 17 bases between them. Per the germline V gene, CDR1 is SNHLY and CDR2 is FYNNEI. In DNA form, the CDR3 reads TGTGCCAGCAGTGTGGAGGGTATTGTGGGGACAGATACGCAGTATTTT. It translates to CASSVEGIVGTDTQYF.

The genes are TRBV11-2 and TRBJ2-5, with TRBD1 matching over 8 bases. Looked up from germline, CDR1 is SGHAT and CDR2 is FQNNGV. The ends lost 5 bases at V and 5 bases at J; junction bases unmatched: 10. This CDR3 is built from 15 residues. The DNA of the CDR3 is TGTGCCAGCAGCCGTACGGGACAGGTCGGGGAGACCCAGTACTTC. Translated, it gives CASSRTGQVGETQYF. Full variable domain (remainder filled in from reference TRBV11-2 and TRBJ2-5): EAGVAQSPRYKIIEKRQSVAFWCNPISGHATLYWYQQILGQGPKLLIQFQNNGVVDDSQLPKDRFSAERLKGVDSTLKIQPAKLEDSAVYLCASSRTGQVGETQYFGPGTRLLVL.

This clone was recorded once. V is TRBV28 and J is TRBJ2-7, with D hard to call. CDR1 and CDR2 (germline): MDHEN, SYDVKM. The CDR3 has 11 amino acids. The germline V and J ends were trimmed by 5 bases and 5 bases, with 7 bases remaining between them. The CDR3: CASSLPNEQYF. The DNA of the CDR3 is TGTGCCAGCAGTCTCCCGAACGAGCAGTACTTC.

Here the CDR3 reads CASSPNEGQGYQPQHF. The CDR3 DNA sequence: TGTGCCAGCTCACCTAATGAGGGACAGGGTTATCAGCCCCAGCATTTT. V is TRBV18 and J is TRBJ1-5, with TRBD1 identical over 9 bases. Germline V gene data show CDR1 as KGHSH and CDR2 as LQKENI. Unmatched junction bases numbered 8, after V lost 3 bases and J lost 5 bases. CDR3 length: 16 residues.

The J gene is TRBJ2-7, the V gene TRBV5-6; D tentatively reads TRBD1 or TRBD2 (5 bases each). CDR1 SGHDT and CDR2 YYEEEE come from the germline V gene. The length of the CDR3 is 14 residues. V lost 0 bases, J lost 7 bases, and 14 bases lay in between. The DNA of the CDR3 is TGTGCCAGCAGCTTGGCCGGGTGGGGGAGTGAGCAGTACTTC. The encoded protein is CASSLAGWGSEQYF.

The chain recombines TRBV4-1 with TRBJ1-2; TRBD1 matches 10 bases. Germline CDR1 reads MGHRA; CDR2 reads YSYEKL. CDR3 length: 13 residues. Unmatched junction bases numbered 2, after V lost 4 bases and J lost 6 bases. The DNA for the CDR3 is TGCGCCAGCAGCCCGGGACAGGGGAATGGCTACACCTTC. Translated: CASSPGQGNGYTF.

The CDR3 here is CASSLDRQNQPQHF. In DNA, the CDR3 is TGTGCCAGCAGCTTAGATAGACAGAATCAGCCCCAGCATTTT. The chain links TRBV7-2 to TRBJ1-5; a weak D match, TRBD1 (5 bases). The CDR3 sequence is 14 residues long. Germline loops: CDR1 SGHTA, CDR2 FQGNSA. V lost 1 base and J lost 4, with 8 bases in between.

V gene TRBV7-6 combines with J gene TRBJ2-1; D ambiguous. There are 11 residues in the CDR3. Looked up from germline, CDR1 is SGHVS and CDR2 is FNYEAQ. The V gene lost 3 bases and the J gene lost 12 bases, with 9 bases spanning the gap. CDR3 nucleotide sequence: TGTGCCAGCAGCTTGGGATTTTTGCAGTTCTTC. Protein product: CASSLGFLQFF.

The rearrangement uses TRBV30 and TRBJ1-3; D remains ambiguous. CDR1 and CDR2 from the germline V gene are GTSNPN and SVGIG (reference sequence). V was trimmed by 6 bases and J by 4 bases, leaving 16 bases between them. The CDR3 has 14 amino acids. CDR3 sequence (DNA): TGTGCCTGCCAGGACTGGCTGTCCGGAAACACCATATATTTT. This encodes CACQDWLSGNTIYF.

This rearrangement joins TRBV5-1 to TRBJ2-3; maybe TRBD1 (7 bases). This CDR3 is built from 14 residues. Germline-derived CDR1 and CDR2 are SGHRS and YFSETQ. V was shortened by 4 bases and J by 3 bases, with 12 bases between the two germline ends. CDR3 DNA: TGCGCCAGCAGCGGGGCAGGGGGGACAGATACGCAGTATTTT. This codes for CASSGAGGTDTQYF.

The chain joins TRBV5-3 to TRBJ2-2; TRBD2 matches 16 bases. TRBV5-3 is given ORF status, its function remaining uncertain. V gave up 4 bases and J gave up 8 bases; unmatched junction bases: 11. This CDR3 spans 18 amino acids. DNA of the CDR3: TGTGCCAGAAGCCCCGGGACTAGCGGGGGGGCGTGTTGTGGGGAGCTGTTTTTT. Its translation: CARSPGTSGGACCGELFF.

The rearrangement links TRBV18 to TRBJ1-1; 9 positions agree with TRBD1. J gave up 4 bases and V 3 bases, and 3 bases lay outside the gene matches. Germline loops: CDR1 KGHSH, CDR2 LQKENI. CDR3 size: 14 residues. The CDR3 DNA sequence: TGTGCCAGCTCACCGGGACAGGGCGGCACTGAAGCTTTCTTT. Translated: CASSPGQGGTEAFF.

This chain uses TRBV15 with TRBJ1-3; 7 nucleotides agree with TRBD1. J lost 7 bases, V lost 9 bases, and 12 bases had no gene match. Per germline, CDR1 LNHNV and CDR2 YYDKDF (reference sequence). This CDR3 is built from 14 residues. Written as DNA, the CDR3 is TGTGCCACGACAGGGTCGATACAGGGGAACACCATATATTTT. Protein sequence: CATTGSIQGNTIYF.

The J gene is TRBJ1-4, the V gene TRBV19; the D gene is possibly TRBD1 (6 bases). There are 16 residues in the CDR3. Trimming left V 3 bases short and J 8 bases short, with 19 bases between. From germline, CDR1 is LNHDA and CDR2 SQIVND (reference sequence). CDR3 nucleotide sequence: TGTGCCAGTAGTATCATTCCCTCCAGGGGAGGAGAAAAACTGTTTTTT. It yields the protein CASSIIPSRGGEKLFF. The full variable domain, rest sourced from reference TRBV19 and TRBJ1-4, is DGGITQSPKYLFRKEGQNVTLSCEQNLNHDAMYWYRQDPGQGLRLIYYSQIVNDFQKGDIAEGYSVSREKKESFPLTVTSAQKNPTAFYLCASSIIPSRGGEKLFFGSGTQLSVL.

The CDR3 sequence: CASSPASSEQYF. CDR3 coding DNA: TGTGCCAGCAGCCCGGCTAGCTCGGAGCAGTACTTC. The chain carries TRBV7-9 and TRBJ2-7; tentative D call: TRBD2 (5 bases). The CDR3 extends over 12 amino acids. The V end was cut by 5 bases, the J end by 7 bases, with 12 bases between. Germline CDR1 SEHNR, CDR2 FQNEAQ (reference sequence).